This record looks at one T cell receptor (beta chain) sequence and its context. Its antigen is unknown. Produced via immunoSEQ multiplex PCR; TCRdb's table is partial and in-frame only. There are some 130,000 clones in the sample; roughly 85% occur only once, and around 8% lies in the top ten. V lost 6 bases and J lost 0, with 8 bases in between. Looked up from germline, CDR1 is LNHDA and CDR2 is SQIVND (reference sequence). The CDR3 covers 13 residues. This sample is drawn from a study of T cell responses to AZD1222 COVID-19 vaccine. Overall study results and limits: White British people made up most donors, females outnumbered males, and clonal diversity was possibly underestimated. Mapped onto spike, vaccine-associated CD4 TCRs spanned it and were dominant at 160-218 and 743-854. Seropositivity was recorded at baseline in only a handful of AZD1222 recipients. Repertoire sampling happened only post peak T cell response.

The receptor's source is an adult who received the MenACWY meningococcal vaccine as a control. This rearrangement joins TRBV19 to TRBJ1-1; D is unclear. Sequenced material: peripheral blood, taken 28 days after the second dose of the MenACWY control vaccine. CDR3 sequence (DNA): TGTGCCAGTAGGCAGTCCCTGAACACTGAAGCTTTCTTT. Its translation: CASRQSLNTEAFF.